Listed below are T cell receptor beta chains from one sample, sequenced in a study of blood T cells in healthy people across ages. A single record per CDR3 protein comes from TCRdb applying MiXCR to the 5' RACE reads. Found here are 750,000 to 950,000 distinct CDR3 sequences, approximately 53% of them singletons; the top ten hold roughly 40%. Sequencing was done on a sample of blood. These receptors were obtained from a man aged 80 or over in good health. The CDR3 runs from the conserved cysteine through the conserved F or W. D genes are given only for firm matches. For some rows the clone size is stated as once, few or many, or as a class when expanded; others skip it.

TRBV11-1,TRBJ2-3,NA,few,CASSQILDTQYF,TGTGCCAGCAGTCAAATCCTAGATACGCAGTATTTT
TRBV13,TRBJ1-5,TRBD1,once,CASSLRGRRSNQLQHF,TGTGCCAGCAGCTTGAGGGGGCGCCGAAGCAATCAGCTCCAGCATTTT
TRBV29-1,TRBJ1-2,TRBD1,NA,CSVGPDRGNYGYTF,TGCAGCGTTGGGCCTGACAGGGGAAACTATGGCTACACCTTC
TRBV29-1,TRBJ2-5,NA,NA,CSVERPEKTQYF,TGCAGCGTTGAAAGACCTGAGAAGACCCAGTACTTC
TRBV20-1,TRBJ2-3,NA,NA,CSAREPPPASSTDTQYF,TGCAGTGCTAGAGAGCCCCCCCCAGCGAGTAGCACAGATACGCAGTATTTT
TRBV5-1,TRBJ1-1,NA,few,CASSQSRDYAFF,TGCGCCAGCAGTCAATCGCGGGACTACGCTTTCTTT
TRBV7-2,TRBJ2-7,TRBD1,NA,CASRRQGSAISYEQYF,TGTGCCAGCAGGCGACAGGGTTCTGCGATCTCCTACGAGCAGTACTTC
TRBV28,TRBJ2-3,TRBD2,few,CASTPGGQADTQYF,TGTGCCAGCACCCCGGGGGGGCAGGCAGATACGCAGTATTTT
TRBV11-3,TRBJ1-1,NA,NA,CASSSRASGSEAFF,TGTGCCAGCAGCTCGAGGGCCTCGGGCTCTGAAGCTTTCTTT
TRBV20-1,TRBJ2-5,NA,NA,CSAIGQSETQYF,TGCAGTGCCATCGGACAATCTGAGACCCAGTACTTC
TRBV6-1,TRBJ2-7,NA,NA,CASSGGGLLNEQYF,TGTGCCAGCAGTGGTGGGGGCCTCCTGAACGAGCAGTACTTC
TRBV7-2,TRBJ2-1,NA,few,CASSLKGGPGEQFF,TGTGCCAGCAGCTTAAAGGGGGGCCCGGGAGAGCAGTTCTTC
TRBV5-1,TRBJ2-7,TRBD1,NA,CASSPTPDRAPGEQYF,TGCGCCAGCAGTCCAACCCCCGACAGGGCGCCGGGCGAGCAGTACTTC